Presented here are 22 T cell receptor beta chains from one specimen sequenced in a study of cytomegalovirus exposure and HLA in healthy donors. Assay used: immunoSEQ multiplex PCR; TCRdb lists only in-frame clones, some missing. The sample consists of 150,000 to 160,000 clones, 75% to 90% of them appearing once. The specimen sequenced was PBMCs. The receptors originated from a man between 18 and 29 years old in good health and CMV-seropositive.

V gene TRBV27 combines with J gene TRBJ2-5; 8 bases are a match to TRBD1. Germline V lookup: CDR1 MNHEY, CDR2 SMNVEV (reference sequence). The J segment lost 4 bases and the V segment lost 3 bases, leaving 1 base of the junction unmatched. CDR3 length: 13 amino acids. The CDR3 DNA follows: TGTGCCAGCAGTTTCAGGGGGCGAGAGACCCAGTACTTC. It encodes CASSFRGRETQYF.

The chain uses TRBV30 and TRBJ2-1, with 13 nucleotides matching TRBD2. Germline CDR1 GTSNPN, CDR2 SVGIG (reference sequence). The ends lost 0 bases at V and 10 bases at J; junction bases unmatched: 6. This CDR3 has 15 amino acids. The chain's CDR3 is CAWSVLAGGSGEQFF. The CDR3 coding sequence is TGTGCCTGGAGTGTACTAGCGGGAGGGTCAGGGGAGCAGTTCTTC.

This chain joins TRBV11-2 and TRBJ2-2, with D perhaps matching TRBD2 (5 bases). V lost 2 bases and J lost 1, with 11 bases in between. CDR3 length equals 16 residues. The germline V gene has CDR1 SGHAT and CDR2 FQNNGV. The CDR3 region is CASSLRLAQNTGELFF. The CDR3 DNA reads TGTGCCAGCAGCTTACGGCTAGCACAGAACACCGGGGAGCTGTTTTTT.

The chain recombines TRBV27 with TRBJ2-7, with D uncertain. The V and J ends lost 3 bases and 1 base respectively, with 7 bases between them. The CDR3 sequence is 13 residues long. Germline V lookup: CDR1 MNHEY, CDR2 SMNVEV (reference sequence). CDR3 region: CASSFSVSYEQYF. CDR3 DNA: TGTGCCAGCAGTTTTTCAGTTTCCTACGAGCAGTACTTC.

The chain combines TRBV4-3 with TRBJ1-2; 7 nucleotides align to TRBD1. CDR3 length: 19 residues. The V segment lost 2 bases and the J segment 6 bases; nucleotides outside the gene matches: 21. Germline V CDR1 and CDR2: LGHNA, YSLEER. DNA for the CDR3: TGCGCCAGCAGCCAATGCCCGCCGGGACAGCCCCTACTCCATGATGGCTACACCTTC. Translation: CASSQCPPGQPLLHDGYTF.

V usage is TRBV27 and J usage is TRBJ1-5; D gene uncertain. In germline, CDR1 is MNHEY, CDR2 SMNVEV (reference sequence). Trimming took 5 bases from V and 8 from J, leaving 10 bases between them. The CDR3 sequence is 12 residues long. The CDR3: CASSPSGKPQHF. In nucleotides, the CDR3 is TGTGCCAGCAGTCCCTCGGGAAAGCCCCAGCATTTT.

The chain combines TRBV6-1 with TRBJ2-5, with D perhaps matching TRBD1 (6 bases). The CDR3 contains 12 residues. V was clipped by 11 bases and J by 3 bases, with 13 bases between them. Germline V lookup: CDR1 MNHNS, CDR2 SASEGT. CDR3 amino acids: CAGGQLEETQYF. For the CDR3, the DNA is TGTGCCGGAGGACAGCTTGAAGAGACCCAGTACTTC.

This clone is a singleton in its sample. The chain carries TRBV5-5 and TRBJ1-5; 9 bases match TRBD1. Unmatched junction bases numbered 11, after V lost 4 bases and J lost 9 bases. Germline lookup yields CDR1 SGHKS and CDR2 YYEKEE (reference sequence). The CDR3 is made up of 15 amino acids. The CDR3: CASSREQGATLPQHF. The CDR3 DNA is TGTGCCAGCAGCCGGGAACAGGGGGCCACCTTGCCCCAGCATTTT.

This chain's CDR3 is CASSQGGVGYEKLFF. In DNA form, the CDR3 reads TGCGCCAGCAGCCAAGGGGGAGTGGGATATGAAAAACTGTTTTTT. The chain uses TRBV4-1 and TRBJ1-4; D is undetermined. CDR3 length: 15 residues. CDR1 and CDR2 from the germline V gene are MGHRA and YSYEKL. Trimming shortened V by 1 base and J by 6 bases, and 12 bases separated the two germline ends.

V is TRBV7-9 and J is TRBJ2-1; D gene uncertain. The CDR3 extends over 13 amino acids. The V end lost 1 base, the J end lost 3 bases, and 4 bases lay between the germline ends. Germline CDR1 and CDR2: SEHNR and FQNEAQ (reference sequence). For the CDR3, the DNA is TGTGCCAGCAGCTTAGGACTCTACAATGAGCAGTTCTTC. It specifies CASSLGLYNEQFF.

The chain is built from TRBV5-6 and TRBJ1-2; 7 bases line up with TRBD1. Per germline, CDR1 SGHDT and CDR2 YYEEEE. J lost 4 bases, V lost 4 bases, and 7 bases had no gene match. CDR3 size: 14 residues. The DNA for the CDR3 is TGTGCCAGCAGCCCTAGACAGGGCGCCTATGGCTACACCTTC. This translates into CASSPRQGAYGYTF. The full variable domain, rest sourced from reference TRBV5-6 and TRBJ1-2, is DAGVTQSPTHLIKTRGQQVTLRCSPKSGHDTVSWYQQALGQGPQFIFQYYEEEERQRGNFPDRFSGHQFPNYSSELNVNALLLGDSALYLCASSPRQGAYGYTFGSGTRLTVV.

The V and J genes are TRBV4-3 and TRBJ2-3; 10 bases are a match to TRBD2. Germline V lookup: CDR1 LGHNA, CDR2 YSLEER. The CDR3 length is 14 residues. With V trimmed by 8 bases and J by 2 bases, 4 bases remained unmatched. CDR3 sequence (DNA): TGCGCCAGCTCGAGCGGGGGGGCCACAGATACGCAGTATTTT. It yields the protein CASSSGGATDTQYF.

In nucleotides, the CDR3 is TGTGCCAGCTCACCCCGGACAGGGAGTGGGGGTAACAATCAGCCCCAGCATTTT. Translation gives CASSPRTGSGGNNQPQHF. This sequence joins TRBV18 and TRBJ1-5, with 8 positions matching TRBD1. CDR1 and CDR2 (germline): KGHSH, LQKENI. The CDR3 extends over 18 amino acids. The V segment lost 3 bases and the J segment 3 bases; nucleotides outside the gene matches: 13.

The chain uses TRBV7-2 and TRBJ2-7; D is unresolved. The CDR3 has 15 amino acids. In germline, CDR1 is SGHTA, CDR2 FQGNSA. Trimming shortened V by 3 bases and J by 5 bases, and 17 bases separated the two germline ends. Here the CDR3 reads CASSFEAASTHEQYF. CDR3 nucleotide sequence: TGTGCCAGCAGCTTCGAAGCTGCAAGTACTCACGAGCAGTACTTC.

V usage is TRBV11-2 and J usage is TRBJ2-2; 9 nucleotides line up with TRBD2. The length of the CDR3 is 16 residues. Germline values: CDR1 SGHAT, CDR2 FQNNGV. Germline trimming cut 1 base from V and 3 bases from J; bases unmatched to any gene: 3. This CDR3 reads CASSLVSSGDTGELFF. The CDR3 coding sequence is TGTGCCAGCAGCTTAGTGTCTAGCGGGGACACCGGGGAGCTGTTTTTT. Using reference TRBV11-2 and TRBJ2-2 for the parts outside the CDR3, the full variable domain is EAGVAQSPRYKIIEKRQSVAFWCNPISGHATLYWYQQILGQGPKLLIQFQNNGVVDDSQLPKDRFSAERLKGVDSTLKIQPAKLEDSAVYLCASSLVSSGDTGELFFGEGSRLTVL.

The CDR3 region is CASSVGDLGIYEQYF. The CDR3 DNA follows: TGTGCCAGCAGCGTCGGGGACTTGGGGATCTACGAGCAGTACTTC. V gene TRBV9 combines with J gene TRBJ2-7, with D perhaps matching TRBD2 (6 bases). V shed 2 bases and J shed 3 bases, with 15 bases lying between them. CDR3 length: 15 amino acids. Germline lookup yields CDR1 SGDLS and CDR2 YYNGEE.

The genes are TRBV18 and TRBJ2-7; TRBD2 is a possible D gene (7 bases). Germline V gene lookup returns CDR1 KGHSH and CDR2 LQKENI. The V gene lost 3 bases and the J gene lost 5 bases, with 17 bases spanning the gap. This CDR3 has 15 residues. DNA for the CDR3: TGTGCCAGCTCACCCCCCGGGGGGCTCGACGACGAGCAGTACTTC. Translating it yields CASSPPGGLDDEQYF.

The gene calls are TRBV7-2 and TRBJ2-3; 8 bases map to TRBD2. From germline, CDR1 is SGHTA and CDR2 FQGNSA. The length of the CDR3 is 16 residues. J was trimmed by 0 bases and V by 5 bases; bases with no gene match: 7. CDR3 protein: CASSTQAGVSTDTQYF. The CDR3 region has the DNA TGTGCCAGCAGCACCCAAGCGGGAGTCAGCACAGATACGCAGTATTTT.

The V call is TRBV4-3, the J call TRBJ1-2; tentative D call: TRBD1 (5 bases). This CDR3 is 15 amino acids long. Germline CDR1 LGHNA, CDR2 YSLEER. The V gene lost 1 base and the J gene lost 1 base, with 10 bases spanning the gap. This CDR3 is CASSQGSGHNYGYTF. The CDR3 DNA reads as TGCGCCAGCAGCCAAGGTTCAGGGCATAACTATGGCTACACCTTC.

The CDR3 DNA reads TGTGCCAGCAGCTTAGGACTAGCGCGATCCTACGAGCAGTACTTC. This encodes CASSLGLARSYEQYF. The chain employs TRBV7-2 and TRBJ2-7; 8 bases are a match to TRBD2. Trimming at V came to 1 base and at J to 1 base, leaving 3 bases not matched to a gene. The length of the CDR3 is 15 residues. CDR1 and CDR2 from the germline V gene are SGHTA and FQGNSA. Supplemented by reference TRBV7-2 and TRBJ2-7, the full variable domain reads GAGVSQSPSNKVTEKGKDVELRCDPISGHTALYWYRQSLGQGLEFLIYFQGNSAPDKSGLPSDRFSAERTGGSVSTLTIQRTQQEDSAVYLCASSLGLARSYEQYFGPGTRLTVT.

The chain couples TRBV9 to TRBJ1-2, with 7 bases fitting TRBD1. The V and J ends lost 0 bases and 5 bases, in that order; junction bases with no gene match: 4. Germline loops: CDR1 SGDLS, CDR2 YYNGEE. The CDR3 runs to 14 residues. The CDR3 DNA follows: TGTGCCAGCAGCGTAGGGAGGGGGCAATATGGCTACACCTTC. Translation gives CASSVGRGQYGYTF. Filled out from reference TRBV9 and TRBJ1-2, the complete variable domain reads DSGVTQTPKHLITATGQRVTLRCSPRSGDLSVYWYQQSLDQGLQFLIQYYNGEERAKGNILERFSAQQFPDLHSELNLSSLELGDSALYFCASSVGRGQYGYTFGSGTRLTVV.

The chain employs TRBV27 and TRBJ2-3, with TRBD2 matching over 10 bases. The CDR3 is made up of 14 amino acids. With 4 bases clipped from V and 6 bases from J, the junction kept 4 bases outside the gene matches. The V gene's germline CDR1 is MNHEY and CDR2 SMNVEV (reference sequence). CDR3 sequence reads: CASSSLAGEDTQYF. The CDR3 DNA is TGTGCCAGCAGTTCTCTAGCGGGGGAGGATACGCAGTATTTT.